What follows are 15 T cell receptor beta chains derived from one specimen sequenced in a study of CD8+ T cells in alopecia areata. cDNA reverse transcribed from extracted RNA served as the sequencing template. Sequencing was performed with immunoSEQ multiplex PCR; in TCRdb, only in-frame clones are kept and a portion is missing. The table records about 190,000 clones, 55% to 70% of them present only once. Noted treatment: oral pan-JAK inhibitor, 5-10 mg twice daily. Sequencing was performed on CD4+ T cells sorted from blood, taken at week 4, from a patient treated with tofacitinib. All receptors derive from a human donor with alopecia areata.

This clone was picked up a small number of times. This sequence joins TRBV29-1 and TRBJ2-5; TRBD1 or TRBD2 may be the D gene (6 bases each). CDR3 size: 14 residues. Germline assignment: CDR1 SQVTM and CDR2 ANQGSEA. Trimming stripped 7 bases from V and 4 bases from J, with 19 bases between. Here the CDR3 DNA reads TGCAGCGCGTCATTTACCAGGGGAGGAGAGACCCAGTACTTC. Protein sequence: CSASFTRGGETQYF.

The rearrangement links TRBV7-9 to TRBJ1-1; D is unresolved. CDR3 length: 14 amino acids. Germline V CDR1 and CDR2: SEHNR, FQNEAQ (reference sequence). V gave up 5 bases and J gave up 1 base, with 11 bases separating them. The CDR3 here is CASSPTHTNTEAFF. CDR3 DNA: TGTGCCAGCAGCCCCACTCATACGAACACTGAAGCTTTCTTT.

The V gene is TRBV30, the J gene TRBJ1-5, with unresolved D. V was pared by 5 bases and J by 0 bases, with 14 bases between. Per germline, CDR1 GTSNPN and CDR2 SVGIG (reference sequence). CDR3 length: 15 residues. In nucleotides, the CDR3 is TGTGCCTGGTCCCCCGGCGGATATAGCAATCAGCCCCAGCATTTT. It specifies CAWSPGGYSNQPQHF. Complete variable domain (other parts from reference TRBV30 and TRBJ1-5): SQTIHQWPATLVQPVGSPLSLECTVEGTSNPNLYWYRQAAGRGLQLLFYSVGIGQISSEVPQNLSASRPQDRQFILSSKKLLLSDSGFYLCAWSPGGYSNQPQHFGDGTRLSIL.

The V and J genes are TRBV30 and TRBJ1-2; D unclear. Per the germline V gene, CDR1 is GTSNPN and CDR2 is SVGIG (reference sequence). CDR3 size: 11 residues. Trimming removed 1 base at V and 10 bases at J, with 10 bases between. The CDR3 bases are TGTGCCTGGAGTGAGAGAGCGTCCTACACCTTC. This sequence encodes CAWSERASYTF.

The rearrangement joins TRBV29-1 to TRBJ1-1; D is possibly TRBD1 (5 bases). Germline lookup yields CDR1 SQVTM and CDR2 ANQGSEA. The CDR3 runs to 13 residues. V dropped 7 bases and J dropped 4 bases, with 16 bases sitting between them. The CDR3: CSAQRGLGTEAFF. The CDR3, as DNA: TGCAGCGCCCAAAGGGGTTTAGGCACTGAAGCTTTCTTT.

The sample holds a few counts of this clone. The chain uses TRBV7-2 and TRBJ1-5, with D possibly matching TRBD1 (5 bases). Germline lookup yields CDR1 SGHTA and CDR2 FQGNSA. CDR3 length: 11 residues. Trimming cost V 8 bases and J 10 bases, with 12 bases left between them. Here the CDR3 DNA reads TGTGCCAGCGGGTCGGGGGGACCCCAGCATTTT. It specifies CASGSGGPQHF.

The chain carries TRBV27 and TRBJ1-5; a weak D match, TRBD1 (5 bases). The length of the CDR3 is 13 residues. Germline assignment: CDR1 MNHEY and CDR2 SMNVEV (reference sequence). V lost 5 bases and J lost 6, with 11 bases in between. CDR3 loop: CASSGTRGQPQHF. The CDR3 DNA follows: TGTGCCAGCAGTGGGACTAGGGGTCAGCCCCAGCATTTT.

The DNA for the CDR3 is TGTGCCAGCAGCTCGACTCGTAGCTCCTACGAGCAGTACTTC. Translated: CASSSTRSSYEQYF. This chain joins TRBV7-2 and TRBJ2-7; D is ambiguous. Germline CDR1 SGHTA, CDR2 FQGNSA. V gave up 4 bases and J gave up 0 bases, with 10 bases separating them. This CDR3 has 14 amino acids. The full variable domain, rest sourced from reference TRBV7-2 and TRBJ2-7, is GAGVSQSPSNKVTEKGKDVELRCDPISGHTALYWYRQSLGQGLEFLIYFQGNSAPDKSGLPSDRFSAERTGGSVSTLTIQRTQQEDSAVYLCASSSTRSSYEQYFGPGTRLTVT.

This clone has just a few counts. The chain recombines TRBV15 with TRBJ1-1, with D uncertain. The V end was cut by 3 bases, the J end by 11 bases, with 13 bases between. Germline V gene lookup returns CDR1 LNHNV and CDR2 YYDKDF (reference sequence). There are 12 residues in the CDR3. CDR3 sequence reads: CATSSGRLSAFF. The CDR3 region has the DNA TGTGCCACCAGCAGTGGTAGATTGTCCGCTTTCTTT.

The J gene is TRBJ2-1, the V gene TRBV7-6; tentative D call: TRBD2 (6 bases). Germline V gene data show CDR1 as SGHVS and CDR2 as FNYEAQ. Trimming took 3 bases from V and 8 from J, leaving 20 bases between them. The CDR3 runs 16 residues. Here the CDR3 DNA reads TGTGCCAGCAGCTTCAGCGGTGACCTCGGGAGCCATGAGCAGTTCTTC. This gives the protein CASSFSGDLGSHEQFF.

The gene calls are TRBV25-1 and TRBJ2-7; D gene unclear. Trimming took 5 bases from V and 3 from J, leaving 5 bases between them. There are 11 residues in the CDR3. Per the germline V gene, CDR1 is MGHDK and CDR2 is SYGVNS. The CDR3: CASSTYYEQYF. The DNA for the CDR3 is TGTGCCAGCAGTACCTACTACGAGCAGTACTTC.

The J gene is TRBJ2-1, the V gene TRBV29-1; tentative D call: TRBD1 (6 bases). CDR1 SQVTM and CDR2 ANQGSEA come from the germline V gene. V was trimmed by 7 bases and J by 6 bases, leaving 10 bases between them. CDR3 length: 11 residues. The DNA for the CDR3 is TGCAGCGCCCGACAGGTCAATGAGCAGTTCTTC. Translating gives CSARQVNEQFF.

The chain links TRBV2 to TRBJ1-2; TRBD1 aligns across 7 bases. The CDR3 is 12 residues long. The trim removed 5 bases at V and 6 bases at J, leaving 3 bases unmatched. Germline CDR1 is SNHLY and CDR2 is FYNNEI. The CDR3: CASSRQGHGYTF. The CDR3 DNA reads as TGTGCCAGCAGTCGACAGGGACATGGCTACACCTTC.

The chain uses TRBV6-5 and TRBJ2-1; 7 bases are a match to TRBD2. Germline assignment: CDR1 MNHEY and CDR2 SVGAGI. V was pared by 5 bases and J by 14 bases, with 12 bases of the junction left unmatched. CDR3 length equals 13 residues. This CDR3 reads CASSTLAEPPKFF. The CDR3 DNA follows: TGTGCCAGCAGTACTCTAGCGGAGCCCCCGAAGTTCTTC.

This clone occurred a few times. V is TRBV5-1 and J is TRBJ2-2; no definite D call. CDR3 length: 13 amino acids. V lost 0 bases and J 5 bases, leaving 5 bases between the germline ends. In germline, CDR1 is SGHRS, CDR2 YFSETQ. The CDR3 DNA reads as TGCGCCAGCAGCTTGGAAAGAACCGGGGAGCTGTTTTTT. This encodes CASSLERTGELFF. The full variable domain, completed using reference TRBV5-1 and TRBJ2-2, is KAGVTQTPRYLIKTRGQQVTLSCSPISGHRSVSWYQQTPGQGLQFLFEYFSETQRNKGNFPGRFSGRQFSNSRSEMNVSTLELGDSALYLCASSLERTGELFFGEGSRLTVL.